These T cell receptor beta chains were read from a single sample in a study of breast tumors, draining lymph nodes, adjacent tissues. TCRdb re-called the multiplex PCR reads with MiXCR, one entry per CDR3 protein. The data hold 150,000 to 200,000 distinct CDR3 sequences, with roughly a third observed a single time. Sample: axillary lymph node tissue. Receptor source: a female donor with breast cancer. Some clones in this sample may be carry-over from other donors' samples. Each CDR3 is given with its conserved first and last residue. D genes are given only for firm matches. Some rows have no size entry. The others give once, few or many, or a class for an expanded clone.

TRBV20-1	TRBD1	TRBJ2-1	-	TGCAGTGCTGGGGACAGTTACTCCTACACTGAGCAGTTCTTC	CSAGDSYSYTEQFF
TRBV29-1	TRBD2	TRBJ2-1	-	TGCAGCAGTTTGACAAGCGGGAGTAGGAATGAGCAGTTCTTC	CSSLTSGSRNEQFF
TRBV7-2	-	TRBJ2-5	many	TGTGCCAGCAGCCGTCAGACAGGCCAAGAGACCCAGTACTTC	CASSRQTGQETQYF
TRBV20-1	TRBD2	TRBJ2-1	many	TGCAGTGCTAGAGGCGTTAAAGCGGGAGCCGCCTACAATGAGCAGTTCTTC	CSARGVKAGAAYNEQFF
TRBV9	-	TRBJ1-1	few	TGTGCCAGCAGCGTAGAGGCGGCCCTGAACACTGAAGCTTTCTTT	CASSVEAALNTEAFF
TRBV4-1	-	TRBJ1-4	-	TGCGCCAGCAGCCAAGACGTACAGGCGGGTGAAAAACTGTTTTTT	CASSQDVQAGEKLFF
TRBV9	TRBD2	TRBJ2-3	-	TGTGCCAGCAGCGTAGGGGTAGCGGGGATTAGCACAGATACGCAGTATTTT	CASSVGVAGISTDTQYF
TRBV7-2	TRBD2	TRBJ2-3	many	TGTGCCAGCGGACTCGCGGGGGGGCCGGATACGCAGTATTTT	CASGLAGGPDTQYF
TRBV20-1	TRBD1	TRBJ1-5	-	TGCAGTGCCGTAGGCGGGACAGCGAGCAATCAGCCCCAGCATTTT	CSAVGGTASNQPQHF
TRBV9	-	TRBJ1-4	-	TGTGCCAGCAGCGCCGGGACGTACGGAGAAAAACTGTTTTTT	CASSAGTYGEKLFF
TRBV5-6	-	TRBJ2-7	many	TGTGCCAGCAGCTTGCTCAAGATAGAGTACTTC	CASSLLKIEYF
TRBV7-9	TRBD2	TRBJ2-5	-	TGTGCCAGCAGCCAGGGACTAGCGGGGGCGCCACAAGAGACCCAGTACTTC	CASSQGLAGAPQETQYF
TRBV6-6	-	TRBJ2-7	many	TGTGCCAGCAGCTCCGAGTTGGGGTGGGGGGACTACGAGCAGTACTTC	CASSSELGWGDYEQYF
TRBV7-2	TRBD2	TRBJ2-3	many	TGTGCCAGCAGCTCCGGACTAGCGGGAGATACGCAGTATTTT	CASSSGLAGDTQYF
TRBV4-2	-	TRBJ2-1	many	TGTGCCAGCAGTCCCGCTGGGGGAATCCAGTTCTTC	CASSPAGGIQFF
TRBV7-3	TRBD2	TRBJ2-2	many	TGTGCCAGCAGCTTAGGGGGTAGCGGGACCCCCGGGGAGCTGTTTTTT	CASSLGGSGTPGELFF
TRBV7-9	TRBD1	TRBJ1-4	many	TGTGCCAGCAGCGTCCGGGACAGGGGCAGATCTACTAATGAAAAACTGTTTTTT	CASSVRDRGRSTNEKLFF
TRBV9	-	TRBJ2-2	-	TGTGCCAGCGGGGGGGGGTTCACGCGGGACACCGGGGAGTTGTTTTTT	CASGGGFTRDTGELFF
TRBV6-5	TRBD1	TRBJ2-6	-	TGTGCCAGCAGTCCCGGGGCAGGGGGCTTGTCTGGGGCCAACGTCCTGACTTTC	CASSPGAGGLSGANVLTF
TRBV15	-	TRBJ1-2	many	TGTGCCACCAGCAGAGAGGTGTATCATCGCGATGGCTACACCTTC	CATSREVYHRDGYTF
TRBV11-3	TRBD1	TRBJ1-5	-	TGTGCCAGCAGCTTATTACAGGGGCGACAAGAGACCCAGCATTTT	CASSLLQGRQETQHF
TRBV7-2	TRBD1	TRBJ2-7	many	TGTGCCAGCAGCAAACAGGGGGTGGGGTCCTACGAGCAGTACTTC	CASSKQGVGSYEQYF
TRBV10-3	-	TRBJ1-6	-	TGTGCCATCAGCGGGACACAACTTTCACCCCTCCACTTT	CAISGTQLSPLHF
TRBV20-1	-	TRBJ1-4	many	TGCAGTGCTAGAGATACGAGTAGCCTTGAAAAACTGTTTTTT	CSARDTSSLEKLFF
TRBV24-1	-	TRBJ2-3	many	TGTGCCACCAGTGGTCTCGTAGCCAACCAACGCACAGATACGCAGTATTTT	CATSGLVANQRTDTQYF
TRBV20-1	-	TRBJ2-1	many	TGCAGTGTTGGGCGGAACAATGAGCAGTTCTTC	CSVGRNNEQFF
TRBV7-9	-	TRBJ1-1	few	TGTGCCAGCAGCTTAGCGGCTCACGGGAACACTGAAGCTTTCTTT	CASSLAAHGNTEAFF
TRBV11-2	-	TRBJ1-2	-	TGTGCCAGCAGTACAAGACTAGGGGAAACTGGAAACACCTTC	CASSTRLGETGNTF
TRBV5-1	-	TRBJ2-2	-	TGCGCCAGCAGCTTGTTTGGACTGTGGGGCACCGGGGAGCTGTTTTTT	CASSLFGLWGTGELFF
TRBV15	-	TRBJ1-5	many	TGTGCCACCAGCAGAGTCCGGGGAAATCAGCCCCAGCATTTT	CATSRVRGNQPQHF
TRBV29-1	-	TRBJ1-1	-	TGCAGCTTTAACCTGAACACTGAAGCTTTCTTT	CSFNLNTEAFF
TRBV11-2	-	TRBJ2-1	many	TGTGCCAGCAGCCCTGGCTTTTTGACCAATGAGCAGTTCTTC	CASSPGFLTNEQFF
TRBV12-3/TRBV12-4	TRBD2	TRBJ2-7	many	TGTGCCAGCAGCACGGGACTATCTTCCTACGAGCAGTACTTC	CASSTGLSSYEQYF
TRBV20-1	-	TRBJ1-5	-	TGCAGTGCTAGTCGGGCGGGAGGGCGCGGGGAGCCCCAGCATTTT	CSASRAGGRGEPQHF
TRBV27	-	TRBJ1-4	-	TGTGCCAGCAGTTTATCGGGGAGGGTGGGTGAAAAACTGTTTTTT	CASSLSGRVGEKLFF
TRBV10-1	-	TRBJ2-3	many	TGCGCCAGCAGCCGAGGAGCACCACCCACAGATACGCAGTATTTT	CASSRGAPPTDTQYF
TRBV6-5	-	TRBJ2-2	few	TGTGCCAGCAGTTACGATAGGTTCAACACCGGGGAGCTGTTTTTT	CASSYDRFNTGELFF
TRBV9	-	TRBJ2-5	many	TGTGCCAGCAGCGTGTTCGGGGGACAGTCGGAGACCCAGTACTTC	CASSVFGGQSETQYF
TRBV19	TRBD2	TRBJ2-1	many	TGTGCCAGTAGTAAAATAGCGGGATCCTACCTCCATGAGCAGTTCTTC	CASSKIAGSYLHEQFF
TRBV11-2	TRBD2	TRBJ2-5	many	TGTGCCAGCAGCGCAGAGGAGAGACTAGCGACTGAGACCCAGTACTTC	CASSAEERLATETQYF
TRBV2	-	TRBJ1-1	-	TGTGCCAGCAGTAAAAACACTGAAGCTTTCTTT	CASSKNTEAFF
TRBV14	TRBD1	TRBJ2-1	many	TGTGCCAGCAGCCCCCGGGACAGAGGCAATGAGCAGTTCTTC	CASSPRDRGNEQFF
TRBV9	-	TRBJ2-2	many	TGTGCCAGCAGCGTAGCTCAGTCCGGGGAGCTGTTTTTT	CASSVAQSGELFF
TRBV4-3	TRBD2	TRBJ2-5	-	TGCGCCAGCAGCCCTAGCGGGGCACCAGGGGCCCAGTACTTC	CASSPSGAPGAQYF
TRBV7-9	-	TRBJ2-7	many	TGTGCCAGCAGCTTAAATAGCTACGAGCAGTACTTC	CASSLNSYEQYF
TRBV15	-	TRBJ1-4	many	TGTGCCACCAGCAGAGAGAGAAGACCGGTAGCTTCTAATGAAAAACTGTTTTTT	CATSRERRPVASNEKLFF
TRBV2	-	TRBJ1-1	-	TGTGCCAGCAGTGAACCAGGGGAGGGGAGCACTGAAGCTTTCTTT	CASSEPGEGSTEAFF
TRBV4-2	TRBD2	TRBJ2-3	-	TGTGCCAGCGGCCAAGAAACGGGAGGGTTCACAGATACGCAGTACTTT	CASGQETGGFTDTQYF
TRBV5-6	TRBD2	TRBJ2-5	-	TGTGCCAGCAGCTTGGTCGGGCCGGGGGGGGAGACCCAGTACTTC	CASSLVGPGGETQYF
TRBV4-1	-	TRBJ2-7	many	TGCGCCAGCAGTCAGGGCTACAGGCAGGGCGAGCAGTACTTC	CASSQGYRQGEQYF
TRBV19	TRBD1	TRBJ1-6	many	TGTGCCAGTTCAAAAACCGGGACAGGGATTTCACCCCTCCACTTT	CASSKTGTGISPLHF
TRBV28	-	TRBJ1-2	-	TGTGCCAGTTCAATGGGGGGGCCACTTAACTATGGCTACACCTTC	CASSMGGPLNYGYTF